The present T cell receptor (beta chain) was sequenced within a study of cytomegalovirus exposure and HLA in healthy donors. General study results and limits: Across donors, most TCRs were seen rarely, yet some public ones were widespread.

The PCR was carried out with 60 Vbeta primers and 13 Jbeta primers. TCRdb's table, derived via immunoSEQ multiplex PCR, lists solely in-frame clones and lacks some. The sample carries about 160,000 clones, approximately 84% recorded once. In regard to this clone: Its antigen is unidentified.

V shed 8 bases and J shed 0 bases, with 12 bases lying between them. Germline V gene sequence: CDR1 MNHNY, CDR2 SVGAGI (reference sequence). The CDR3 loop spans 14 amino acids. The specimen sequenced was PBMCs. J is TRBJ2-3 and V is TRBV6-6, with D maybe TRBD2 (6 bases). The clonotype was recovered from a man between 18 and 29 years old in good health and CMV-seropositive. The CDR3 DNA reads TGTGCCAGCGGCATAGGGACTAGCACAGATACGCAGTATTTT. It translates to CASGIGTSTDTQYF.